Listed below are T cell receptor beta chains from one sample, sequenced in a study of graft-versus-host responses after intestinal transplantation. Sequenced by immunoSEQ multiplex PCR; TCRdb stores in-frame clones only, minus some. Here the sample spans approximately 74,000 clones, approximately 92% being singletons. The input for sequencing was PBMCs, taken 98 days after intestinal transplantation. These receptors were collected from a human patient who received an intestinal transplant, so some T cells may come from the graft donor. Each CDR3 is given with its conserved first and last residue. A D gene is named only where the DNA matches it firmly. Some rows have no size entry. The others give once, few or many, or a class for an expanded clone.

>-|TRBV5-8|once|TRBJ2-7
CASRERSYEQYF
TGTGCCAGCAGGGAGAGATCCTACGAGCAGTACTTC
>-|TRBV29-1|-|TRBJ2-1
CSVDLTPHNNEQFF
TGCAGCGTTGATTTGACCCCGCATAACAATGAGCAGTTCTTC
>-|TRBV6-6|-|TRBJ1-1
CASGQDGRNTEAFF
TGTGCCAGCGGCCAGGATGGTAGGAACACTGAAGCTTTCTTT
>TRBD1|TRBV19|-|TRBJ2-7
CASSEAPTGGGLYEQYF
TGTGCCAGTAGTGAAGCCCCGACAGGGGGAGGTCTCTACGAGCAGTACTTC
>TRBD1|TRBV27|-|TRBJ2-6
CASSIRTGGNLVGANVLTF
TGTGCCAGCAGTATCCGGACAGGGGGTAATCTTGTTGGGGCCAACGTCCTGACTTTC
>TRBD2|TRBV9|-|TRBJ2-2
CASSVDRLAGNTGELFF
TGTGCCAGCAGCGTAGATAGACTAGCGGGTAACACCGGGGAGCTGTTTTTT
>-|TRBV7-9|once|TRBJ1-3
CASTPGFPGNTIYF
TGTGCCAGCACCCCAGGGTTTCCTGGAAACACCATATATTTT
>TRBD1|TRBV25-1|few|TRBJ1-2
CASSVTGGGYTF
TGTGCCAGCAGTGTTACAGGGGGGGGCTACACCTTC
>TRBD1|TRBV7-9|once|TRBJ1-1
CASSLHVGQGGPGAFF
TGTGCCAGCAGCTTACATGTGGGACAGGGCGGTCCTGGAGCTTTCTTT
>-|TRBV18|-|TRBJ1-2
CASSPNRQGRSYGYTF
TGTGCCAGCTCACCAAACCGCCAGGGGCGATCCTATGGCTACACCTTC
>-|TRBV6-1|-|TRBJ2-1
CASSEGGSPYNEQFF
TGTGCCAGCAGTGAAGGGGGCTCCCCCTACAATGAGCAGTTCTTC
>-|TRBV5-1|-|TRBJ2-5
CASSSTPTGGGETQYF
TGCGCCAGCAGCTCCACCCCGACAGGAGGCGGAGAGACCCAGTACTTC
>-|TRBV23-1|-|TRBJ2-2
CASITDFSREVRNTGELFF
TGCGCCAGCATTACTGACTTTAGCAGGGAAGTGAGGAACACCGGGGAGCTGTTTTTT
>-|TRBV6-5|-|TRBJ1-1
CASSYLMNTEAFF
TGTGCCAGCAGTTACCTCATGAACACTGAAGCTTTCTTT
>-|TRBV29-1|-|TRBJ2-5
CSARLGETQYF
TGCAGCGCCCGACTGGGGGAGACCCAGTACTTC
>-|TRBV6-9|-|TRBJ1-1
CASSSADRPNTEAFF
TGTGCCAGCAGTTCCGCGGACCGACCGAACACTGAAGCTTTCTTT
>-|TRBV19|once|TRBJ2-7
CASSIAFSYEQYF
TGTGCCAGTAGTATAGCGTTTTCCTACGAGCAGTACTTC
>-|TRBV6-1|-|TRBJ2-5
CASRRGLLQETQYF
TGTGCCAGCAGGAGGGGACTGCTACAAGAGACCCAGTACTTC
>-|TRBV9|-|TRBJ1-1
CASSAYWNTEAFF
TGTGCCAGCAGCGCGTATTGGAACACTGAAGCTTTCTTT
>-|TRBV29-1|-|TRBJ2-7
CSVAGKTYEQYF
TGCAGCGTTGCCGGGAAGACCTACGAGCAGTACTTC
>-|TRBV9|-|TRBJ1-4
CASSVGGLAGLEKLFF
TGTGCCAGCAGCGTAGGGGGCCTCGCGGGCCTCGAAAAACTGTTTTTT
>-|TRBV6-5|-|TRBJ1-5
CASSSGLGQPQHF
TGTGCCAGCAGTTCGGGTCTGGGTCAGCCCCAGCATTTT